This T cell receptor beta chain appears in the sequencing data of a study of T cells in Graves' hyperthyroidism and ophthalmopathy. Study-wide results and limits: From stable hyperthyroidism, ophthalmopathy was set apart by a 13 V-J model.

PBMCs were obtained from under 13 ml fresh peripheral blood. This clonotype was counted between two and nine times. Antigen specificity is unknown. RNA transcripts yielded amplified TCR beta CDR3 regions. Carried out on the TCR CDR3, a first-round RT-PCR used the HTBI primer set. TCRdb redid the calling of the multiplex PCR reads with MiXCR, one entry per CDR3 protein. The table lists about 550,000 distinct CDR3 sequences, under 25% of them singletons, with more than 20% in the top ten. The sequence derives from a man aged 18 to 35 with Graves' hyperthyroidism. The specimen was blood.

As DNA, the CDR3 is TGTGCCATCAGCGACCCGGGACAGGGGGTAACCGGGGAGCTGTTTTTT. Translation: CAISDPGQGVTGELFF. V gene TRBV10-3 combines with J gene TRBJ2-2; 11 bases line up with TRBD1. The junction had 8 bases not matched to a gene; V was cut back by 6 bases and J by 5 bases. Germline V gene data show CDR1 as ENHRY and CDR2 as SYGVKD. There are 16 residues in the CDR3.